This TCR beta chain was obtained from a study of spatial heterogeneity in lung cancer. Study in general: A unique TCR and UMI combination showed up more than ten times in raw reads, on average.

In germline, CDR1 is LNHDA, CDR2 SQIVND (reference sequence). The V gene lost 4 bases and the J gene lost 1 base, with 19 bases spanning the gap. The CDR3 spans 17 residues. This clonotype came up many times. Its antigen is currently unknown. Whole-study results and caveats: Among blood samples, ubiquitous expanded tumor TCRs appeared more at resection than at follow-up.

Noted time point: sample taken at primary tumor resection. The donors, more than 55 patients with untreated early-stage non-small cell lung cancer, provided the samples. TCR cDNA molecules each carried a unique molecular identifier. TCRdb reprocessed the 5' RACE reads with MiXCR, giving one entry per CDR3 protein. The sample consists of roughly 25,000 distinct CDR3 sequences, 7% of them appearing once. The TCR comes from a male donor with early-stage non-small cell lung cancer. Specimen: PBMCs, collected at surgery. The chain is built from TRBV19 and TRBJ1-1; D not resolved. The CDR3 DNA reads as TGTGCCAGTAGTAGAATGTTATGGTACAGATCGAACACTGAAGCTTTCTTT. Amino acid sequence: CASSRMLWYRSNTEAFF.